This note documents a single TCR beta chain sequence. Its target is unknown. The germline V gene has CDR1 MNHEY and CDR2 SVGEGT. The CDR3 has 18 residues. The data belong to a study of T cells after yellow fever vaccination. Study-wide points: At around 96% for CD4 and around 91% for CD8, most primary-vaccination clones showed up again after the booster. A weaker but faster secondary response was observed, peaking on day 5 versus 15.

As TCR cDNA was made by 5'RACE template switching, a universal primer site and UMIs were added. MiXCR, applied by TCRdb to the 5' RACE reads, yields one record per CDR3 protein. The data contain some 600,000 distinct CDR3 sequences, roughly a sixth of them singletons. The genes are TRBV6-2 or TRBV6-3 and TRBJ2-1, with 14 bases that match TRBD2. The J call may be mistaken, given a closer DNA end match to TRBJ2-7. The receptor's source is a man younger than 30 who received the YFV17D yellow fever vaccine. The source material was PBMCs, sampled 4 to 5 days after the first yellow fever vaccination. CDR3 sequence reads: CASVPGLAGAAGWIEQYF. CDR3 nucleotides: TGTGCCAGCGTTCCGGGACTAGCGGGGGCCGCCGGTTGGATTGAGCAGTACTTC.